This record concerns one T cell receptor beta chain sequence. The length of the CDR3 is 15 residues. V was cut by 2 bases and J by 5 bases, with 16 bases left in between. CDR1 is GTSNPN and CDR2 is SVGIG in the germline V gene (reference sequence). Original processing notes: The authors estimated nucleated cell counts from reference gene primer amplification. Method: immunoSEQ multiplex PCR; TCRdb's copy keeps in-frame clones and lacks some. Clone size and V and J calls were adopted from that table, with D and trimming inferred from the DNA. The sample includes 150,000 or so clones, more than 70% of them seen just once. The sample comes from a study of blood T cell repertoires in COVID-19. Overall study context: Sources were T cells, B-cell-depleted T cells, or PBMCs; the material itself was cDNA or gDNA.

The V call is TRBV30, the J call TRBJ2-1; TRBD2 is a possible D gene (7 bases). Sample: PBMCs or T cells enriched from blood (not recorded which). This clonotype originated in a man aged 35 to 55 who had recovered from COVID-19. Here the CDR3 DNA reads TGTGCCTGGAGTTTTTGGGGGGGCCAGAACAATGAGCAGTTCTTC. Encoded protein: CAWSFWGGQNNEQFF.